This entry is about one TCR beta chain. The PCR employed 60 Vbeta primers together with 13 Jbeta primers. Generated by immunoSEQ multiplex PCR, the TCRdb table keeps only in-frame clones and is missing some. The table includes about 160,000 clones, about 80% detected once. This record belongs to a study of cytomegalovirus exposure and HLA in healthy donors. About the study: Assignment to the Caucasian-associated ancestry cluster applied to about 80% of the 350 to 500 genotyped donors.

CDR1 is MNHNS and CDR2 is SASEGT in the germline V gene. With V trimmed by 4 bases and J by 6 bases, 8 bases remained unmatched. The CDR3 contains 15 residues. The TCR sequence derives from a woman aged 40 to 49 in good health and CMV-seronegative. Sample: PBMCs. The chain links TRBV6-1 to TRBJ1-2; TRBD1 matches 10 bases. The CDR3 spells CASSGLTGTGDGYTF. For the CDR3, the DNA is TGTGCCAGCAGTGGACTTACTGGGACAGGGGATGGCTACACCTTC.